The text below deals with one TCR beta chain. These data belong to a study of blood T cell repertoires in COVID-19. The CDR3 extends over 18 amino acids. Germline-derived CDR1 and CDR2 are SGHRS and YFSETQ. The J segment lost 4 bases and the V segment lost 7 bases, leaving 14 bases of the junction unmatched. Methods used by the authors: Reference gene primer amplification yielded estimated nucleated cell counts. Clones were sequenced by immunoSEQ multiplex PCR, and TCRdb holds only the in-frame ones, with some missing. That table is the source of V, J and clone size, and D and trimming were worked out from the DNA. The table lists roughly 100,000 clones, 76% of them singletons, with 6.2% in the top ten.

The V and J genes are TRBV5-1 and TRBJ2-3; 14 bases line up with TRBD2. Sequenced: peripheral blood. This TCR was recovered from an older man with COVID-19, enrolled during active disease. The CDR3 DNA reads as TGCGCCAGCGCCCCGGGGTTGACTAGCGGGAGGGCAGCAGATACGCAGTATTTT. Translating it yields CASAPGLTSGRAADTQYF.